This TCR beta chain was recovered during a study of cytomegalovirus exposure and HLA in healthy donors. Primers for the PCR totalled 60 Vbeta and 13 Jbeta. TCRdb's copy holds only in-frame clones and misses some; the assay was immunoSEQ multiplex PCR. This table has a few hundred thousand clones, 75% to 80% appearing once. The length of the CDR3 is 15 residues. Between the trimmed V and J ends, which lost 4 bases and 1 base, there was a span of 12 bases. Germline CDR1 reads SNHLY; CDR2 reads FYNNEI. Study observations and caveats: On later analysis, the bulk of CMV-associated TCR beta chains appeared to be HLA-restricted.

Points on this clone: The antigen remains unidentified.

This clonotype originated in a man younger than 35 in good health and CMV-seronegative. Sequencing was done on a sample of PBMCs. This chain uses TRBV2 with TRBJ2-3; D may be TRBD2 (5 bases). The CDR3 DNA reads as TGTGCCAGCAGTGGTAGGCGGGCAGGCACAGATACGCAGTATTTT. Residues: CASSGRRAGTDTQYF.